Listed below are T cell receptor beta chains from one sample, sequenced in a study. TCRdb reanalysed the 5' RACE reads using MiXCR and keeps one entry per CDR3 protein. The sample has around 34,000 distinct CDR3 sequences; roughly a quarter are singletons. The material sequenced was tumor-infiltrating Tregs sorted from the breast tumor. These TCRs come from a female donor with breast cancer. CDR3s leave out the opening cysteine and the closing phenylalanine or tryptophan.

length | J | V | CDR3
13 | TRBJ2-3 | TRBV7-9 | ASFRDRVVTDTQY
13 | TRBJ2-3 | TRBV11-2 | ASSGRHGNTDTQY
15 | TRBJ2-3 | TRBV24-1 | ATSDFTTSGRGDTQY
14 | TRBJ1-5 | TRBV6-1 | ASNEGALPPYQPQH
17 | TRBJ2-7 | TRBV20-1 | SALDEVAGRTRGIYEQY
12 | TRBJ2-1 | TRBV6-2/TRBV6-3 | ASSYLLAGNEQF
13 | TRBJ2-1 | TRBV7-3 | ASSPARTIYNEQF
14 | TRBJ2-3 | TRBV7-8 | ASSQRLAGSTDTQY
12 | TRBJ2-1 | TRBV7-9 | ASSFRLARDEQF
12 | TRBJ1-1 | TRBV2 | ASRWGGPNAEAF
15 | TRBJ2-7 | TRBV7-9 | ASSRPPDGWTSYEQY
14 | TRBJ2-6 | TRBV10-3 | AISESTGSGANVLT
14 | TRBJ1-1 | TRBV7-2 | ASSQTGREGGTEAF
11 | TRBJ1-1 | TRBV11-3 | ASSLGPATEAF
12 | TRBJ2-7 | TRBV29-1 | SAVGDRGSYEQY
12 | TRBJ2-1 | TRBV29-1 | SVQLAGVKDEQF
12 | TRBJ1-1 | TRBV6-1 | ASSKRMGDTEAF
12 | TRBJ1-1 | TRBV11-2 | ASSIGLLNTEAF
13 | TRBJ1-6 | TRBV6-5 | ASRQGASGNSPLH
10 | TRBJ2-5 | TRBV19 | ASSLRGETQY
12 | TRBJ2-1 | TRBV7-3 | ASSRTSGSFEQF
12 | TRBJ2-7 | TRBV6-5 | ASNRAGGLGEQY
11 | TRBJ2-2 | TRBV20-1 | SARTVNTGELF
15 | TRBJ2-6 | TRBV7-6 | ASSFGGIHSGANVLT
9 | TRBJ2-1 | TRBV3-1 | ASSLSGLAF
12 | TRBJ2-5 | TRBV7-3 | ASSLQSGSETQY
10 | TRBJ2-7 | TRBV7-9 | ATWVVPGEQY
11 | TRBJ1-1 | TRBV30 | AWRRQGYTEAF
12 | TRBJ2-7 | TRBV27 | ASSLQGLVYEQY
12 | TRBJ2-7 | TRBV5-6 | ASSLLDSNYEQY
10 | TRBJ1-2 | TRBV6-5 | ASRRRGDGYT
12 | TRBJ2-3 | TRBV7-9 | ASSRTSAADTQY
11 | TRBJ2-4 | TRBV12-3/TRBV12-4 | ASSDLAKNIQY
11 | TRBJ2-7 | TRBV7-9 | ASSKDDSYEQY
11 | TRBJ2-5 | TRBV30 | AWRGQVAGAQY
13 | TRBJ1-5 | TRBV6-5 | ASSYDRGGNQPQH
10 | TRBJ1-1 | TRBV20-1 | SARALPAGTF
14 | TRBJ2-1 | TRBV19 | ASSSTSGYSTIEQF
12 | TRBJ2-3 | TRBV20-1 | SALQGAGTDTQY
11 | TRBJ2-1 | TRBV5-1 | ASRDPTYNEQF
10 | TRBJ1-3 | TRBV30 | AWRARGNTIY
12 | TRBJ2-3 | TRBV7-8 | TSTKPSGGDTQY
12 | TRBJ1-2 | TRBV20-1 | SARVGISQYGCT
13 | TRBJ2-1 | TRBV5-1 | ASSPGPAGYDEQF
11 | TRBJ2-1 | TRBV5-1 | ASSPDRVEEQF
9 | TRBJ2-7 | TRBV29-1 | SVAQGSSQY
12 | TRBJ2-6 | TRBV12-3/TRBV12-4 | ASSLSPRLAVLT
15 | TRBJ2-7 | TRBV20-1 | SARSALAGPASYEQY
18 | TRBJ2-1 | TRBV6-2/TRBV6-3 | ASSRAPYSRERSSYNEQF
11 | TRBJ2-7 | TRBV20-1 | SAHSALSYEQY
13 | TRBJ1-1 | TRBV7-3 | ASSLTPQGATEAF
13 | TRBJ2-1 | TRBV20-1 | SAIFLADNYNEQF
11 | TRBJ2-7 | TRBV29-1 | SVESDRGREQY